What follows are 29 T cell receptor beta chains derived from one specimen sequenced in a study of T cells after yellow fever vaccination (dated by TCRdb to the late 2010s). The method was 5' RACE. The sample was run on an Illumina HiSeq 2500. TCRdb cleaned the public reads at Q25 with fastp, built clones with MiXCR and kept in-frame beta chains. When rows share a CDR3 protein, they turn into one entry using the most common DNA and genes. This sample gives about 58,000 distinct CDR3 sequences in total; approximately 6.9% of them show up just once. 40% of the sample is in the top ten clones. The treatment or condition label on this specimen signifies: live attenuated yellow fever vaccine strain. This sample comprised CD8+ T cells sorted from PBMCs, obtained on the day of the first yellow fever vaccination. Receptors originate from a man aged 18 to 30 who received the YFV17D yellow fever vaccine.

The gene calls are TRBV7-8 and TRBJ1-4; 8 bases align to TRBD1. CDR1 and CDR2 (germline): SGHVS, FQNEAQ. The CDR3 consists of 16 residues. Losses at the gene ends were 4 bases for V and 6 bases for J; bases not matched to a gene: 10. Written as DNA, the CDR3 is TGTGCCAGCAGCTACCGGGACAGGAAACAAGATGAAAAACTGTTTTTT. It codes for CASSYRDRKQDEKLFF. The full variable domain, in which reference TRBV7-8 and TRBJ1-4 provide the parts outside the CDR3, is GAGVSQSPRYKVAKRGQDVALRCDPISGHVSLFWYQQALGQGPEFLTYFQNEAQLDKSGLPSDRFFAERPEGSVSTLKIQRTQQEDSAVYLCASSYRDRKQDEKLFFGSGTQLSVL.

The chain is built from TRBV5-6 and TRBJ2-1; 8 bases are a match to TRBD2. CDR1 SGHDT and CDR2 YYEEEE come from the germline V gene. Trimming at V came to 0 bases and at J to 9 bases, leaving 8 bases not matched to a gene. The CDR3 length is 15 residues. The CDR3 DNA is TGTGCCAGCAGCTTGGCGGGGGGGCGCGTTAGTGAGCAGTTCTTC. Translated: CASSLAGGRVSEQFF.

There are a few counts of this clonotype. The V gene is TRBV27, the J gene TRBJ2-7, with 11 bases matching TRBD1. The CDR3 contains 15 residues. Germline lookup yields CDR1 MNHEY and CDR2 SMNVEV (reference sequence). V dropped 5 bases and J dropped 2; count of bases not matched to a gene: 5. The CDR3 DNA reads as TGTGCCAGCAGTAAAGGGACAGGGGGACCCTACGAGCAGTACTTC. Protein: CASSKGTGGPYEQYF.

The sample holds a few counts of this clonotype. The V gene is TRBV7-9, the J gene TRBJ1-2; no reliable D call. CDR1 is SEHNR and CDR2 is FQNEAQ in the germline V gene (reference sequence). Trimming stripped 5 bases from V and 6 bases from J, with 10 bases between. This CDR3 comprises 12 residues. The CDR3 region is CASSGGIHGYTF. CDR3 DNA: TGTGCCAGCAGCGGCGGGATACATGGCTACACCTTC.

This clonotype was counted between two and nine times. The V call is TRBV9, the J call TRBJ1-1; 11 bases map to TRBD1. This CDR3 is 15 amino acids long. Trimming cost V 0 bases and J 6 bases; bases outside gene matches: 4. Germline loops: CDR1 SGDLS, CDR2 YYNGEE. The CDR3 loop is CASSVEGQGASEAFF. CDR3 DNA sequence: TGTGCCAGCAGCGTAGAAGGACAGGGGGCGTCTGAAGCTTTCTTT.

This clonotype was picked up a small number of times. V usage is TRBV21-1 and J usage is TRBJ2-5; the table assigns TRBD2, which was not confirmed against the DNA. TRBV21-1 is described as a pseudogene. This CDR3 comprises 14 residues. CDR3 region: CASSYPRLDRTQYF. As DNA, the CDR3 is TGTGCCAGCAGCTACCCTCGGTTAGATCGGACCCAGTACTTC.

This clonotype was seen only a few times. The chain employs TRBV6-2 or TRBV6-3 and TRBJ2-3, with 10 bases lining up with TRBD2. The CDR3 has 18 residues. The junction had 12 bases not matched to a gene; V was cut back by 4 bases and J by 2 bases. Germline V gene lookup returns CDR1 MNHEY and CDR2 SVGEGT. The CDR3 nucleotides are TGTGCCAGCAGTTTCTCAAGCGGGGGGGCTTCCTTCACAGATACGCAGTATTTT. It yields the protein CASSFSSGGASFTDTQYF.

A single count supports this clonotype. The chain combines TRBV5-4 with TRBJ1-1; D may be TRBD1 (6 bases). V lost 2 bases and J lost 3, with 14 bases in between. The germline V gene has CDR1 SGHNT and CDR2 YYREEE (reference sequence). The CDR3 sequence is 15 residues long. In nucleotides, the CDR3 is TGTGCCAGCAGCTTTCCAGGGGAACCCCACACTGAAGCTTTCTTT. This codes for CASSFPGEPHTEAFF.

This clonotype occurred many times. The chain uses TRBV4-1 and TRBJ2-7, with 9 nucleotides matching TRBD2. V lost 1 base, J lost 4 bases, and 5 bases stayed unmatched. The CDR3 totals 15 residues. Per germline, CDR1 MGHRA and CDR2 YSYEKL. In nucleotides, the CDR3 is TGCGCCAGCAGCCAAGTAGCGGGGGATAGGTACGAGCAGTACGTC. Translated, it gives CASSQVAGDRYEQYV.

Ten or more counts support this clonotype. V is TRBV5-4 and J is TRBJ2-1; 10 bases are shared with TRBD2. Per the germline V gene, CDR1 is SGHNT and CDR2 is YYREEE (reference sequence). The CDR3 loop spans 12 amino acids. J gave up 10 bases and V 4 bases, and 2 bases lay outside the gene matches. The CDR3 reads CASSVGLAEQFF. CDR3 sequence (DNA): TGTGCCAGCAGCGTGGGACTAGCGGAGCAGTTCTTC.

Details on this clonotype: A much larger clone lies one base from this, so it may be a read error. As DNA, the CDR3 is TGTGCTAGTGGTCCACAGGGACTCACTGGGTCGGGGGATGAGCAGTTCTTC. Translated: CASGPQGLTGSGDEQFF. V usage is TRBV12-5 and J usage is TRBJ2-1, with D perhaps given as TRBD1 or TRBD2 (6 bases each). The germline V and J ends were trimmed by 5 bases and 8 bases, with 25 bases remaining between them. The CDR3 is made up of 17 amino acids. CDR1 is LGHNT, CDR2 FRNRAP, per germline.

The sample holds a few counts of this clonotype. This CDR3 is CASSLDLGGWAYNEQFF. The CDR3, as DNA: TGCGCCAGCAGCTTGGATTTGGGAGGGTGGGCCTACAATGAGCAGTTCTTC. This chain joins TRBV5-1 and TRBJ2-1; TRBD2 aligns across 7 bases. The CDR3 consists of 17 residues. Germline CDR1 reads SGHRS; CDR2 reads YFSETQ. Trimming at V came to 0 bases and at J to 2 bases, leaving 8 bases not matched to a gene.

Many counts were recorded for this clonotype. The rearrangement uses TRBV20-1 and TRBJ2-1; D perhaps matches TRBD2 (6 bases). Germline V gene sequence: CDR1 DFQATT, CDR2 SNEGSKA (reference sequence). The CDR3 totals 11 residues. V lost 6 bases to trimming and J lost 9 bases, with 12 bases between them. DNA for the CDR3: TGCAGTGCCCGACTAGTATCTGAGCAGTTCTTC. Translating it yields CSARLVSEQFF.

This clonotype has just a few counts. The rearrangement joins TRBV29-1 to TRBJ2-7, with D unresolved. V lost 4 bases, J lost 0 bases, and 10 bases lay in between. Germline assignment: CDR1 SQVTM and CDR2 ANQGSEA. The CDR3 totals 13 residues. The CDR3 nucleotides read TGCAGCGTTGTGACCGCTACCTCCTACGAGCAGTACTTC. Protein: CSVVTATSYEQYF.

In its sample, this clonotype was seen many times. This chain uses TRBV3-1 with TRBJ1-4; perhaps TRBD1 as D (5 bases). V was clipped by 6 bases and J by 6 bases, with 17 bases between them. The CDR3 spans 15 residues. The germline V gene has CDR1 LGHDT and CDR2 YNNKEL (reference sequence). This CDR3 reads CASSPAGYRHEKLFF. CDR3 in DNA: TGTGCCAGCAGTCCGGCTGGGTACAGGCATGAAAAACTGTTTTTT.

J is TRBJ2-3 and V is TRBV15; 9 nucleotides line up with TRBD2. Germline V gene data show CDR1 as LNHNV and CDR2 as YYDKDF (reference sequence). This CDR3 spans 19 amino acids. The V and J ends lost 3 bases and 4 bases, in that order; junction bases with no gene match: 17. This CDR3 reads CATSRPPGDGGGASDTQYF. As DNA, the CDR3 is TGTGCCACCAGCAGGCCCCCAGGGGATGGCGGGGGGGCATCAGATACGCAGTATTTT.

Many counts were recorded for this clonotype. The chain recombines TRBV12-3 or TRBV12-4 with TRBJ1-3; no clear D. Trimming removed 5 bases at V and 0 bases at J, with 20 bases between. This CDR3 has 18 amino acids. The CDR3, as DNA: TGTGCCAGCAGTGGGCCCCAACATTCCTGGAGCTCTGGAAACACCATATATTTT. This sequence encodes CASSGPQHSWSSGNTIYF.

This clonotype was observed many times. V gene TRBV20-1 combines with J gene TRBJ1-5, with D possibly being TRBD1 (6 bases). The V and J ends lost 5 bases and 5 bases respectively, with 13 bases between them. The CDR3 runs 13 residues. CDR1 and CDR2 (germline): DFQATT, SNEGSKA (reference sequence). As DNA, the CDR3 is TGCAGTGCTGGATCTACAGGGTATCAGCCCCAGCATTTT. It yields the protein CSAGSTGYQPQHF.

Details on this clonotype: A much larger clone differs by one base, so this may be a read error. This sequence joins TRBV12-3 or TRBV12-4 and TRBJ1-5, with TRBD1 matching 7 bases. The CDR3 is 14 amino acids. V trimming: 6 bases; J trimming: 4 bases; junction bases outside the gene matches: 6. CDR3 bases: TGTGCCAGCAGCAAGGGACAGTCTAATCAGCCCCAGCATTTT. Amino acids: CASSKGQSNQPQHF.

This clonotype showed up many times. The chain links TRBV5-1 to TRBJ2-3; possible D gene TRBD2, 6 bases. V was cut by 5 bases and J by 2 bases, with 15 bases left in between. CDR3 length: 15 residues. Germline loops: CDR1 SGHRS, CDR2 YFSETQ. In DNA form, the CDR3 reads TGCGCCAGCAGGACGCACGGGGGTCCCACAGATACGCAGTATTTT. Its translation is CASRTHGGPTDTQYF.

This clonotype was seen repeatedly, ten times or more. Germline and junction disagree at one end, which may indicate a read error. The chain recombines TRBV28 with TRBJ1-1; TRBD1 matches at 9 bases. The V gene's germline CDR1 is MDHEN and CDR2 SYDVKM. This CDR3 spans 11 amino acids. The CDR3 spells CASSLGQGIYF. In nucleotides, the CDR3 is TGTGCCAGCAGCTTGGGACAGGGAATATACTTT.

The chain couples TRBV20-1 to TRBJ2-3, with TRBD2 identical over 9 bases. CDR3 length: 14 amino acids. Per the germline V gene, CDR1 is DFQATT and CDR2 is SNEGSKA (reference sequence). The ends lost 5 bases at V and 2 bases at J; junction bases unmatched: 5. Written as DNA, the CDR3 is TGCAGTGCTGCTAGCGGGGTGACCACAGATACGCAGTATTTT. It translates to CSAASGVTTDTQYF.

Many counts were recorded for this clonotype. The rearrangement uses TRBV29-1 and TRBJ2-1; 8 bases match TRBD1. The CDR3 runs to 14 residues. The ends lost 5 bases at V and 2 bases at J; junction bases unmatched: 5. The germline V gene has CDR1 SQVTM and CDR2 ANQGSEA. CDR3 sequence reads: CSVLDRVAYNEQFF. In DNA, the CDR3 is TGCAGCGTTCTGGACAGGGTGGCCTACAATGAGCAGTTCTTC.

This clonotype was observed many times. V and J are TRBV7-6 and TRBJ2-3; D possibly uses TRBD1 or TRBD2 (6 bases each). Germline V gene lookup returns CDR1 SGHVS and CDR2 FNYEAQ. The CDR3 covers 19 residues. V was trimmed by 1 base and J by 0 bases, leaving 20 bases between them. CDR3 loop: CASSLEGGRTLTSTDTQYF. The CDR3 bases are TGTGCCAGCAGCTTAGAGGGGGGTAGGACACTTACTAGCACAGATACGCAGTATTTT.

There are a few counts of this clonotype. The J gene is TRBJ2-7, the V gene TRBV19; D may correspond to TRBD1 or TRBD2 (5 bases each). The length of the CDR3 is 15 residues. Trimming took off 5 bases at V and 2 bases at J, with 16 bases between the two ends. CDR1 is LNHDA, CDR2 SQIVND, per germline (reference sequence). Here the CDR3 reads CASSGAGAQTYEQYF. DNA for the CDR3: TGTGCCAGTAGTGGGGCCGGGGCTCAAACCTACGAGCAGTACTTC.

This clonotype was counted at least ten times. The rearrangement joins TRBV11-2 to TRBJ2-1; no definite D call. The CDR3 runs 14 residues. The V end lost 3 bases, the J end lost 4 bases, and 10 bases lay between the germline ends. Germline CDR1 SGHAT, CDR2 FQNNGV. This chain's CDR3 is CASSFLDDYNEQFF. CDR3 DNA sequence: TGTGCCAGCAGCTTCCTGGACGATTACAATGAGCAGTTCTTC.

V gene TRBV7-8 combines with J gene TRBJ2-3; D call uncertain. This CDR3 region has 16 residues. The V end was cut by 6 bases, the J end by 0 bases, with 16 bases between. Germline V CDR1 and CDR2: SGHVS, FQNEAQ. This CDR3 reads CASRRLGFSSTDTQYF. CDR3 DNA: TGTGCCAGCAGGCGGCTCGGATTTTCTAGCACAGATACGCAGTATTTT. Looking up the rest from reference TRBV7-8 and TRBJ2-3 gives the full variable domain: GAGVSQSPRYKVAKRGQDVALRCDPISGHVSLFWYQQALGQGPEFLTYFQNEAQLDKSGLPSDRFFAERPEGSVSTLKIQRTQQEDSAVYLCASRRLGFSSTDTQYFGPGTRLTVL.

This clonotype was seen only a few times. The chain links TRBV12-3 or TRBV12-4 to TRBJ1-5; D is uncertain. The V and J ends lost 2 bases and 6 bases respectively, with 5 bases between them. This CDR3 region has 12 residues. CDR3 DNA: TGTGCCAGCAGTTTACCCGGTCAGCCCCAGCATTTT. Translation gives CASSLPGQPQHF.

This clonotype occurred many times. This chain joins TRBV29-1 and TRBJ2-3, with D possibly called TRBD1 or TRBD2 (5 bases each). Germline V gene data show CDR1 as SQVTM and CDR2 as ANQGSEA. The CDR3 consists of 14 residues. V lost 4 bases, J lost 0 bases, and 11 bases lay in between. In DNA form, the CDR3 reads TGCAGCGTTGTTGGGGGAATGAGCACAGATACGCAGTATTTT. Translated: CSVVGGMSTDTQYF.